This T cell receptor (beta chain) was identified in a study of vaccination effects on CD4 cells after COVID-19 (dated 2022 in TCRdb). Background on the whole study: Participants received two doses of either the BNT162b2 or the mRNA-1273 mRNA SARS-CoV-2 vaccine. In the study, cultures from other donors were sequenced using the Oncomine TCR Beta short-read assay on an Illumina iSeq 100. In both COVID-19 convalescent patients and infection-naive vaccine recipients, the study compared SARS-CoV-2 spike-specific CD4+ TCR repertoires from before mRNA vaccination with those from after it. Altogether, around ten COVID-19 convalescent patients and a handful of SARS-CoV-2-naive healthy vaccine recipients made up the full study.

Library prep was done by the immunoSEQ multiplex PCR assay. DNA from the cultured and isolated CD4+ T cells underwent TCR beta CDR3 sequencing. Turning to the authors' computational methods: Non-productive TCR sequences were removed, reads were trimmed to the CDR3 region, and CDR3s of at least 7 amino acids were retained. The MANAFEST web app was used to pick out antigen-specific clonotypes by comparing their expansion in peptide wells with that in reference cultures. Positive clones required FDR<0.05 expansion versus reference and all other wells, odds ratio above 5, and frequency above 0.1% in two replicate wells. A clonotype was called cross-reactive if it was significantly expanded both in SARS-CoV-2 spike wells and in at least one common cold coronavirus spike condition. Using the stringdist R package, CDR3 similarity was measured by Levenshtein distance, and unrooted trees were constructed with ape in R 3.6.1. As stored in TCRdb, this immuneACCESS dataset retains in-frame rearrangements with V and J assigned. A fraction of the clones does not appear; measured against another copy, unresolved V genes explain less than half of the discrepancy, and the remainder lacks a known reason. The V and J calls and the clone size are those of that table, but D and trimming were determined from the DNA. The sample table shows roughly 50,000 clones, and approximately 79% are seen once. Over 5% of the sample comes from the top ten.

Overall study outcomes, separate from this receptor: Only a small number of convalescent patients were included, and no early post-infection timepoints were available, which limited the study. Clones induced by infection and clones induced by vaccination both contracted markedly at late timepoints after vaccination, which fits with T cell responses waning over time. Among healthy vaccine recipients, nearly all vaccine-induced clones were SARS-CoV-2 mono-reactive, and just 1 of 255 was cross-reactive with common cold coronaviruses.

In the ViraFEST assay, PBMC were stimulated with viral peptide pools, and TCR sequencing was then used to find antigen-specific CD4+ T cell clonotypes based on their expansion. After approximately eleven days of culture, CD4+ T cells were isolated with the EasySep CD4+ T cell isolation kit. The absence of prior SARS-CoV-2 infection in healthy vaccine recipients was confirmed by negative nucleocapsid antibodies before and after vaccination. Approximately 2 million PBMC per well were cultured in IMDM with approximately 5% human AB serum, 10 IU/ml IL-2 and gentamicin, plus 10 ug/ml peptides. Half of the culture medium was replaced with fresh IL-2-containing medium on days 3 and 7. Unless otherwise noted, each peptide stimulation condition was cultured in triplicate wells. PBMC were separated from whole blood using Ficoll-Paque Plus gradient centrifugation and were then either cryopreserved at -140C or used fresh. Overlapping peptide pools spanned the spike proteins of SARS-CoV-2 and the common cold coronaviruses HCoV-NL63, HCoV-OC43 and HCoV-229E. The QIAamp micro DNA kit was used to extract genomic DNA from the cultured CD4+ T cells.

Points on this clone: The clone's antigen remains unknown. No base quality information exists; no much larger clone differs at one position. This sample also contains other DNA sequences that code for the same CDR3.

The receptor's source is a human donor who received a COVID-19 vaccine. The specimen was CD4+ T cells from PBMCs cultured with HCoV-OC43 spike peptides, collected before COVID-19 vaccination. This specimen's cell subset or site label, interpreted: HCoV-OC43 spike overlapping peptide pool stimulation.

The nucleotide sequence is given as TGCGCCAGCAGCTTGGGCGCGGGGGGTTACGAGCAGTACGTC. This is translated as CASSLGAGGYEQYV. The sequence links TRBV5-1 to TRBJ2-7, with 8 junctional bases fitting TRBD2. Ends trimmed: V by 0 bases, J by 4 bases; bases unmatched to a gene: 3. Sequences SGHRS (CDR1) and YFSETQ (CDR2) are obtained from the germline V gene. Including cysteine and valine, the CDR3 has 14 amino acids. The CDR3 DNA has 42 bases and is translated from base 1.